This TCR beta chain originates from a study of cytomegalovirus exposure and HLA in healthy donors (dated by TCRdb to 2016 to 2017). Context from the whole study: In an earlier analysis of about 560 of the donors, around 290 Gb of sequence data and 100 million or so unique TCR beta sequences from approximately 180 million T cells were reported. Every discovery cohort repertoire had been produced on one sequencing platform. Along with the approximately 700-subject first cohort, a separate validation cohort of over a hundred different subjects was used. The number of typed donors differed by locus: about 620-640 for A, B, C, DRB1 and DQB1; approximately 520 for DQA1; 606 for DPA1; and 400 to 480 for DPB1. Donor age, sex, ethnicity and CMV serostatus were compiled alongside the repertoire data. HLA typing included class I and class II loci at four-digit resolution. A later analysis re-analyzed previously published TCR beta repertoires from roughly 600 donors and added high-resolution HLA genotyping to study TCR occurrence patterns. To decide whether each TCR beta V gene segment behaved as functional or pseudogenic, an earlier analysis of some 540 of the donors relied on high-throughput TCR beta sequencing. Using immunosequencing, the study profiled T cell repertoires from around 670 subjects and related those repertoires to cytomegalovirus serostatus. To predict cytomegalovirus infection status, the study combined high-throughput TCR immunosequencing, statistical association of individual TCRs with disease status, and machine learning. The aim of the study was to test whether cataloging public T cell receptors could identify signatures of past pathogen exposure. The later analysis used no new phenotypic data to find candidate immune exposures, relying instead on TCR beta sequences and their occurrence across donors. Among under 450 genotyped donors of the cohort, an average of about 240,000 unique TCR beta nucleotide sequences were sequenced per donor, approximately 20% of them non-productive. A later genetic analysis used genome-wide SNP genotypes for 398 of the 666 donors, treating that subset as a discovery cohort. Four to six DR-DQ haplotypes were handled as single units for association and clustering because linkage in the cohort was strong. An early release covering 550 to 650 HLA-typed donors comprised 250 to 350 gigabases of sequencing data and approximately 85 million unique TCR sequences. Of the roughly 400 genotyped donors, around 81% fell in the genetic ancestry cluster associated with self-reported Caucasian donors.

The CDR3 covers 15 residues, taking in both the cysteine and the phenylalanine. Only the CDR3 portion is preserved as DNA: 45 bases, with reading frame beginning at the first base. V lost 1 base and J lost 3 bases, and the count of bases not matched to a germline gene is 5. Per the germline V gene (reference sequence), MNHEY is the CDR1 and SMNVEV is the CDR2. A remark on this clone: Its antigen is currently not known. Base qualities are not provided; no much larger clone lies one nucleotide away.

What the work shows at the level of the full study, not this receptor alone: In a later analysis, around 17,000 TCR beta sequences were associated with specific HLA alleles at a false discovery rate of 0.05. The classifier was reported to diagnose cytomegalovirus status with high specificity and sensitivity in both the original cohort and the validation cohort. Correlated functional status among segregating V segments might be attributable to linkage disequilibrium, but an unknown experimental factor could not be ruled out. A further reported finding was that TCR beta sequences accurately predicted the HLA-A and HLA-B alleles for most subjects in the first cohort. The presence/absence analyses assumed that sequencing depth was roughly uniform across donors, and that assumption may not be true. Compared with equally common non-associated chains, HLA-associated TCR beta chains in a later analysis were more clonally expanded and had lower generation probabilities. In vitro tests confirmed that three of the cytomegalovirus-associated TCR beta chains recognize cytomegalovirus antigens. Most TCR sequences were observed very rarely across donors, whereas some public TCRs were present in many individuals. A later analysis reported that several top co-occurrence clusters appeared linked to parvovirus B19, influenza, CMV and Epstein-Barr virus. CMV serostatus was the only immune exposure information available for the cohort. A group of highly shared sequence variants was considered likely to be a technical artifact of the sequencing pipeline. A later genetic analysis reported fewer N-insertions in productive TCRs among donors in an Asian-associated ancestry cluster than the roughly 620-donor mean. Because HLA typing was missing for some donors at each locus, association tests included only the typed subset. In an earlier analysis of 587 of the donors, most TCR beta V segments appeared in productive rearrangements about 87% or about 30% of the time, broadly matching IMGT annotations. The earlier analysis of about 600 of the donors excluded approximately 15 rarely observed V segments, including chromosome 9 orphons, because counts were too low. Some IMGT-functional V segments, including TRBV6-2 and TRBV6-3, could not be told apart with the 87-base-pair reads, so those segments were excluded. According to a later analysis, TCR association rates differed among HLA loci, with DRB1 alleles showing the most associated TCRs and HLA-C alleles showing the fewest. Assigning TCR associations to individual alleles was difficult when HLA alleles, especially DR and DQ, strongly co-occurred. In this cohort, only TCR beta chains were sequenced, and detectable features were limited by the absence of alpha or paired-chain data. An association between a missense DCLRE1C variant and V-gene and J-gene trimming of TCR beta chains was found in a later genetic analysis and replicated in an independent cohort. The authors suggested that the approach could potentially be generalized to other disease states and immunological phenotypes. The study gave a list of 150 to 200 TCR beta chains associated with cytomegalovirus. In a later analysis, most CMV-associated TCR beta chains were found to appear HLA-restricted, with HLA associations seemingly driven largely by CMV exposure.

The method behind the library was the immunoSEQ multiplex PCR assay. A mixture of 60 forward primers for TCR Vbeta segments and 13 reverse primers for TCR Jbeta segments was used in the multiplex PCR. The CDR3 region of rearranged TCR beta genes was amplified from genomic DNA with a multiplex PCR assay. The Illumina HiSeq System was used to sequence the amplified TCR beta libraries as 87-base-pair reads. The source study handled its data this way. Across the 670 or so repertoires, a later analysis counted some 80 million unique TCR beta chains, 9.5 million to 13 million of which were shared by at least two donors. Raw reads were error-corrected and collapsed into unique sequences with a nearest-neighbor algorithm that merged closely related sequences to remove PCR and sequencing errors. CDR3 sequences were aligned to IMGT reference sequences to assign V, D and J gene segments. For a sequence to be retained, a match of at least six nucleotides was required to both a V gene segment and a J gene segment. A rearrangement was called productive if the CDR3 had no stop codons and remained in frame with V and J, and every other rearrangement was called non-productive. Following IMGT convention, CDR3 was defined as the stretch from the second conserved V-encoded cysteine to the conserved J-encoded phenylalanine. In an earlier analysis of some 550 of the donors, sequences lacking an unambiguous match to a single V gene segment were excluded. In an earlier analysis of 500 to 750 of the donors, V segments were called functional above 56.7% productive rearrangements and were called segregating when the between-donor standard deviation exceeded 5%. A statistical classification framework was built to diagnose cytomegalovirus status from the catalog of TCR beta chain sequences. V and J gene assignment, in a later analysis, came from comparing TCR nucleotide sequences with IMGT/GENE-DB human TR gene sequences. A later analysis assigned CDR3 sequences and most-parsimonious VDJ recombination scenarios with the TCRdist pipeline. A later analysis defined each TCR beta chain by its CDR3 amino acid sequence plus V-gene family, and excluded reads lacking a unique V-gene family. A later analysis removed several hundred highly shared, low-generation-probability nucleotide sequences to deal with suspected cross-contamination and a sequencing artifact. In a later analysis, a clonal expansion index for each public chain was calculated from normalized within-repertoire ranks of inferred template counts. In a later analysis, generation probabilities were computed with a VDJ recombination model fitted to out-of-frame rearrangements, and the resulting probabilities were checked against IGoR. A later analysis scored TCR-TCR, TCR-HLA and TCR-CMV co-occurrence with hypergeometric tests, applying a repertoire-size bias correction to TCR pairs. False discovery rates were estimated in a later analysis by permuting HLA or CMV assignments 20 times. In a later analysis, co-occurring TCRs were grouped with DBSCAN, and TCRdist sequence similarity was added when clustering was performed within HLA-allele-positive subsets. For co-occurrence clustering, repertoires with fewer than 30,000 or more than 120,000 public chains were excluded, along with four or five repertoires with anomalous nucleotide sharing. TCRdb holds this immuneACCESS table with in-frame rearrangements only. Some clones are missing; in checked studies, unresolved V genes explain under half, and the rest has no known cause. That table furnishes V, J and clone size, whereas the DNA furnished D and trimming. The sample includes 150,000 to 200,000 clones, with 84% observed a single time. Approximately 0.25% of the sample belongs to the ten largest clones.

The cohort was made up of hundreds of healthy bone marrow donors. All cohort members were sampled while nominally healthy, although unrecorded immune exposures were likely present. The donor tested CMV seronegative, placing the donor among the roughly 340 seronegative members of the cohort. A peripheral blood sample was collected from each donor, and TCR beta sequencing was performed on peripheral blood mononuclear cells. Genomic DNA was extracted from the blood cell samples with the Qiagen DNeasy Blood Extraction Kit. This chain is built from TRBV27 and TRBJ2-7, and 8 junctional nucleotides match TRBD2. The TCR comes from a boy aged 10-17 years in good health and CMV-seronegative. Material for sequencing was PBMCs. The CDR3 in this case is CASSLLASGFYEQYF. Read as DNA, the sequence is TGTGCCAGCAGTTTATTGGCTAGCGGGTTCTACGAGCAGTACTTC.